This TCR beta chain derives from a study of identifying expanded T cells in peripheral blood. Regarding the study as a whole: Roughly 1.1 clones differed between technical replicates, versus around 15 and 19 over time.

The V segment lost 4 bases and the J segment 2 bases; nucleotides outside the gene matches: 6. The germline gives CDR1 ENHRY, CDR2 SYGVKD. This CDR3 comprises 15 residues. Of note for this clone: What it recognizes is unknown.

Generated by immunoSEQ multiplex PCR, the TCRdb table keeps only in-frame clones and is missing some. This sample has about 90,000 clones, with roughly 84% found just once. Collection occurred without any documented infections or immune events in donors. The sample consisted of blood. The receptor's source is a person aged 18-70 years in good health. V and J are TRBV10-3 and TRBJ2-7; 9 bases line up with TRBD2. This CDR3 is CAISVGLAGTYEQYF. The CDR3 nucleotides are TGTGCCATCAGTGTAGGGCTAGCGGGGACCTACGAGCAGTACTTC.